This T cell receptor (beta chain) derives from a study of blood T cell dynamics during melanoma immunotherapy. About the study: Standard first-line treatment here was pembrolizumab or nivolumab plus ipilimumab in metastatic melanoma.

Each bulk PBMC sample had 300 to 350 ng DNA loaded. Using immunoSEQ multiplex PCR, the repertoire was profiled, and TCRdb retains in-frame clones only, with some absent. The sample contains more than 10,000 clones, about 90% of which appear only once. The CDR3 is 19 residues long. The V gene's germline CDR1 is LGHNA and CDR2 YNFKEQ. Trimming at V came to 2 bases and at J to 2 bases, leaving 9 bases not matched to a gene. Sample time point: pre-treatment baseline. One draw preceded checkpoint blockade; another followed its first cycle at week 3. Of note for this clone: Its specificity is not known.

General study results and limits: At W3, later disease-control patients showed bifurcated PBMC repertoire changes, unlike progressors.

This chain connects TRBV4-2 to TRBJ2-3; 14 positions match TRBD2. The clonotype comes from a human donor with melanoma. Sequencing was performed on blood, taken from a patient treated with checkpoint blockade. Written as DNA, the CDR3 is TGTGCCAGCAGCCAAACTGCCCCGGGACTAGCGGGAGACACAGATACGCAGTATTTT. Amino acid sequence: CASSQTAPGLAGDTDTQYF.